This T cell receptor (beta chain) was sequenced in a study of T cell changes during pregnancy in multiple sclerosis. CDR1 and CDR2 (germline): LNHDA, SQIVND (reference sequence). The CDR3 totals 14 residues. Trimming left V 5 bases short and J 0 bases short, with 10 bases between. This clone has only one observation. TCRdb keeps only in-frame clones here, not all; method: immunoSEQ multiplex PCR. The data hold roughly 57,000 clones, with 80% to 95% observed a single time. The sequence came from a female donor with multiple sclerosis, enrolled in a pregnancy study. The chain links TRBV19 to TRBJ1-1, with D tentatively TRBD1 (5 bases). The sample in question was CD4+ T cells from peripheral blood mononuclear cells, obtained after pregnancy. The DNA of the CDR3 is TGTGCCAGTAGTCTGCGGGACTTGAACACTGAAGCTTTCTTT. It specifies CASSLRDLNTEAFF. Looking up the rest from reference TRBV19 and TRBJ1-1 gives the full variable domain: DGGITQSPKYLFRKEGQNVTLSCEQNLNHDAMYWYRQDPGQGLRLIYYSQIVNDFQKGDIAEGYSVSREKKESFPLTVTSAQKNPTAFYLCASSLRDLNTEAFFGQGTRLTVV.